Shown below are 21 T cell receptor beta chains from a single sample sequenced in a study of CD8 T cells in Susac syndrome. An input of about 0.5 to 1 ug of RNA was subjected to reverse transcription using random hexamers. In TCRdb, the immunoSEQ multiplex PCR reads were re-called with MiXCR into one record per CDR3 protein. The table has 70,000 to 95,000 distinct CDR3 sequences, approximately 93% seen once. What was sequenced was CD8+ T cells from PBMCs. These receptors all come from a human donor with Susac syndrome.

A few counts support this clonotype. The CDR3 sequence is CASSSNGNQPQHF. CDR3 coding DNA: TGTGCCAGCAGTTCGAACGGTAATCAGCCCCAGCATTTT. This chain uses TRBV27 with TRBJ1-5; D remains unclear. Germline V gene sequence: CDR1 MNHEY, CDR2 SMNVEV (reference sequence). Trimming removed 4 bases from V and 4 bases from J, with 8 bases in between. The CDR3 has 13 residues.

The chain recombines TRBV14 with TRBJ2-4; possible D gene TRBD1, 6 bases. Germline V gene sequence: CDR1 SGHDN, CDR2 FVKESK. Trimming left V 0 bases short and J 8 bases short, with 14 bases between. The CDR3 has 15 residues. The CDR3 nucleotides read TGTGCCAGCAGCCAAGAGGTACAGGGTGTTGACATTCAGTACTTC. Translated: CASSQEVQGVDIQYF.

This chain joins TRBV2 and TRBJ2-2; 9 bases align to TRBD1. After removal of 3 bases from V and 6 bases from J, the junction contained 2 bases not matched to a gene. Per germline, CDR1 SNHLY and CDR2 FYNNEI. There are 14 residues in the CDR3. The CDR3 is CASSDDRGAGELFF. The CDR3 nucleotides read TGTGCCAGCAGTGACGACAGGGGGGCCGGGGAGCTGTTTTTT. The variable domain in full, completed from reference TRBV2 and TRBJ2-2, reads EPEVTQTPSHQVTQMGQEVILRCVPISNHLYFYWYRQILGQKVEFLVSFYNNEISEKSEIFDDQFSVERPDGSNFTLKIRSTKLEDSAMYFCASSDDRGAGELFFGEGSRLTVL.

V and J are TRBV20-1 and TRBJ2-5; no reliable D call. The germline V gene encodes CDR1 DFQATT and CDR2 SNEGSKA (reference sequence). The CDR3 loop spans 13 amino acids. V lost 0 bases, J lost 0 bases, and 5 bases lay in between. Written as DNA, the CDR3 is TGCAGTGCTAGAGAGGCGTACCAAGAGACCCAGTACTTC. It encodes CSAREAYQETQYF.

V and J are TRBV7-9 and TRBJ2-1; weak D call: TRBD2 (6 bases). With 0 bases removed from V and 12 bases from J, the gap between germline ends came to 15 bases. Germline V CDR1 and CDR2: SEHNR, FQNEAQ (reference sequence). This CDR3 is built from 14 residues. CDR3 residues: CASSLAPRVGGQFF. The CDR3 nucleotides read TGTGCCAGCAGCTTAGCCCCGCGCGTGGGAGGGCAGTTCTTC. The whole variable domain, remainder taken from reference TRBV7-9 and TRBJ2-1, is DTGVSQNPRHKITKRGQNVTFRCDPISEHNRLYWYRQTLGQGPEFLTYFQNEAQLEKSRLLSDRFSAERPKGSFSTLEIQRTEQGDSAMYLCASSLAPRVGGQFFGPGTRLTVL.

The J gene is TRBJ1-2, the V gene TRBV20-1; D gene ambiguous. Trimming took 7 bases from V and 5 from J, leaving 17 bases between them. The germline CDR1 and CDR2 sequences are DFQATT and SNEGSKA (reference sequence). This CDR3 has 13 amino acids. CDR3 in DNA: TGCAGTGTCTTTTTCGTGTCGGTGTATGGCTACACCTTC. Residues: CSVFFVSVYGYTF.

The chain links TRBV9 to TRBJ2-3; D call uncertain. The V gene lost 4 bases and the J gene lost 0 bases, with 12 bases spanning the gap. CDR1 and CDR2 (germline): SGDLS, YYNGEE. This CDR3 has 15 residues. Written as DNA, the CDR3 is TGTGCCAGCAGCCCCACTGGGGAAAGCACAGATACGCAGTATTTT. Translation: CASSPTGESTDTQYF.

V usage is TRBV2 and J usage is TRBJ2-7, with TRBD2 matching 7 bases. This CDR3 has 16 residues. V was clipped by 1 base and J by 0 bases; unmatched bases: 6. CDR1 and CDR2 (germline): SNHLY, FYNNEI. This CDR3 is CASSEDRERDSYEQYF. The CDR3 DNA is TGTGCCAGCAGTGAAGATAGGGAGCGGGACTCCTACGAGCAGTACTTC.

J is TRBJ2-7 and V is TRBV6-5; D not resolved. CDR1 is MNHEY and CDR2 is SVGAGI in the germline V gene. This CDR3 has 13 residues. Trimming pared 6 bases from V and 1 base from J, leaving 10 bases between. In DNA form, the CDR3 reads TGTGCCAGCAGAGCCTTGGATTCCTACGAGCAGTACTTC. Translated: CASRALDSYEQYF.

This chain links TRBV11-2 with TRBJ2-3; tentatively, D is TRBD1 (7 bases). The CDR3 runs to 15 residues. The V gene lost 9 bases and the J gene lost 3 bases, with 19 bases spanning the gap. CDR1 SGHAT and CDR2 FQNNGV come from the germline V gene. The CDR3 nucleotides are TGTGCCAGTACCCAGTTGGAGGGGGCAACAGATACGCAGTATTTT. Amino acid sequence: CASTQLEGATDTQYF.

This clonotype was recorded a few times. The chain has TRBV2 and TRBJ1-5, with D unresolved. The CDR3 covers 14 residues. The ends were cut back, 4 bases at V and 5 bases at J, with 12 bases in the middle. The germline V gene has CDR1 SNHLY and CDR2 FYNNEI. CDR3 protein: CASSVHPQDQPQHF. The CDR3 coding sequence is TGTGCCAGCAGTGTACACCCCCAGGATCAGCCCCAGCATTTT.

The chain has TRBV4-2 and TRBJ2-7, with D possibly being TRBD1 (5 bases). The CDR3 is 13 amino acids. Trimming removed 7 bases from V and 1 base from J, with 11 bases in between. CDR1 is LGHNA, CDR2 YNFKEQ, per germline. The CDR3 protein is CASNPGPSYEQYF. The CDR3 DNA follows: TGTGCCAGCAATCCAGGGCCATCCTACGAGCAGTACTTC.

The chain couples TRBV19 to TRBJ2-1; D remains ambiguous. V shed 5 bases and J shed 0 bases, with 14 bases lying between them. Per germline, CDR1 LNHDA and CDR2 SQIVND (reference sequence). This CDR3 region has 16 residues. The CDR3 bases are TGTGCCAGTAGTTTACGCCCCGCTAGCTCCTACAATGAGCAGTTCTTC. It yields the protein CASSLRPASSYNEQFF.

The rearrangement links TRBV28 to TRBJ1-2; 7 bases fit TRBD1. V was pared by 5 bases and J by 8 bases, with 11 bases of the junction left unmatched. Germline CDR1 is MDHEN and CDR2 is SYDVKM. This CDR3 region has 14 residues. For the CDR3, the DNA is TGTGCCAGCAGTCCACTATCGACAGGGCGAGGCTACACCTTC. Its translation: CASSPLSTGRGYTF.

The V call is TRBV5-6, the J call TRBJ2-3; 9 bases are a match to TRBD1. J gave up 1 base and V 4 bases, and 16 bases lay outside the gene matches. The CDR3 length is 19 residues. CDR1 and CDR2 from the germline V gene are SGHDT and YYEEEE. The CDR3 is CASSPLRDREREGTDTQYF. CDR3 sequence (DNA): TGTGCCAGCAGCCCTCTAAGGGACAGGGAACGTGAGGGCACAGATACGCAGTATTTT.

The rearrangement joins TRBV20-1 to TRBJ2-7, with 7 positions matching TRBD2. Per germline, CDR1 DFQATT and CDR2 SNEGSKA (reference sequence). Trimming cost V 1 base and J 2 bases; bases outside gene matches: 11. This CDR3 comprises 16 residues. CDR3 nucleotides: TGCAGTGCTAGAGGAGCGGGGTTCCAAACTCCCTACGAGCAGTACTTC. It specifies CSARGAGFQTPYEQYF.

CDR3 protein: CASSESGDRAEAFF. The CDR3 nucleotides read TGTGCCAGCAGTGAATCCGGGGATAGGGCTGAAGCTTTCTTT. This chain links TRBV25-1 with TRBJ1-1; D is uncertain. From germline, CDR1 is MGHDK and CDR2 SYGVNS. The CDR3 is 14 amino acids. Trimming took 1 base from V and 6 from J, leaving 12 bases between them.

The CDR3 DNA follows: TGTGCCAGTAATTGGGCTAGCGGGGGATCCACAGATACGCAGTATTTT. Amino acid sequence: CASNWASGGSTDTQYF. The J gene is TRBJ2-3, the V gene TRBV19, with TRBD2 matching over 10 bases. Looked up from germline, CDR1 is LNHDA and CDR2 is SQIVND (reference sequence). V was clipped by 7 bases and J by 2 bases; unmatched bases: 9. This CDR3 has 16 amino acids.

V and J are TRBV3-1 and TRBJ2-3; 7 bases fit TRBD2. Germline V gives CDR1 LGHDT, CDR2 YNNKEL (reference sequence). Unmatched junction bases numbered 25, after V lost 5 bases and J lost 5 bases. There are 20 residues in the CDR3. Written as DNA, the CDR3 is TGTGCCAGCAGCTACAAGGCTTTGATAGAGCGGGGTACCCATTTAGATACGCAGTATTTT. Its translation: CASSYKALIERGTHLDTQYF.

The chain has TRBV13 and TRBJ1-2; possible D gene TRBD1, 6 bases. The CDR3 extends over 17 amino acids. CDR1 and CDR2 from the germline V gene are PRHDT and FYEKMQ (reference sequence). V was trimmed by 4 bases and J by 4 bases, leaving 22 bases between them. The CDR3 sequence: CASSSPGTPSYSYGYTF. The CDR3 nucleotides are TGTGCCAGCAGCTCCCCCGGGACACCGAGCTACAGCTATGGCTACACCTTC.

This clonotype was found once. The rearrangement uses TRBV19 and TRBJ2-7, with D possibly TRBD1 on 6 matching bases. This CDR3 has 13 amino acids. V shed 8 bases and J shed 5 bases, with 16 bases lying between them. Germline V gives CDR1 LNHDA, CDR2 SQIVND (reference sequence). The CDR3 DNA reads TGTGCCAGTGGATCAACAGGGTTCCACGAGCAGTACTTC. It specifies CASGSTGFHEQYF.